The next 19 T cell receptor beta chains were all read from a single sample in a study of blood T cell repertoires in COVID-19. The assay was immunoSEQ multiplex PCR, and TCRdb's table has in-frame clones only and misses some. This table holds 250,000 to 300,000 clones, roughly 86% found once. The specimen was PBMCs or T cells enriched from blood (not recorded which). These receptors came from a woman between 25 and 40 years old who had recovered from COVID-19.

The chain carries TRBV2 and TRBJ2-3, with 7 bases identical to TRBD2. J was trimmed by 6 bases and V by 10 bases; bases with no gene match: 10. The CDR3 has 13 residues. Germline CDR1 and CDR2: SNHLY and FYNNEI. The CDR3 DNA reads TGTGCCATCACGAGCGGGGAACGGGATACGCAGTATTTT. It specifies CAITSGERDTQYF.

This chain links TRBV2 with TRBJ1-1; D unclear. The CDR3 loop spans 12 amino acids. Per the germline V gene, CDR1 is SNHLY and CDR2 is FYNNEI. Trimming stripped 7 bases from V and 6 bases from J, with 12 bases between. The CDR3 region is CASIRASSEAFF. CDR3 nucleotide sequence: TGTGCCAGCATTAGAGCGAGTTCTGAAGCTTTCTTT.

This sequence joins TRBV9 and TRBJ1-1; D gene uncertain. The CDR3 spans 13 residues. V lost 0 bases and J lost 4, with 7 bases in between. Germline loops: CDR1 SGDLS, CDR2 YYNGEE. The CDR3 here is CASSVELSTEAFF. The CDR3 DNA follows: TGTGCCAGCAGCGTAGAATTATCCACTGAAGCTTTCTTT.

This rearrangement joins TRBV19 to TRBJ2-1; 9 positions agree with TRBD1. The germline V gene encodes CDR1 LNHDA and CDR2 SQIVND (reference sequence). The CDR3 consists of 14 residues. After removal of 9 bases from V and 9 bases from J, the junction contained 12 bases not matched to a gene. The CDR3 DNA sequence: TGTGCCAGCGAAGCCGGGACAGGGTTGAGTGAGCAGTTCTTC. Encoded protein: CASEAGTGLSEQFF.

This rearrangement joins TRBV6-4 to TRBJ1-1; D remains unclear. V was pared by 3 bases and J by 5 bases, with 13 bases between. This CDR3 contains 14 residues. Looked up from germline, CDR1 is MRHNA and CDR2 is SNTAGT. The CDR3 nucleotides read TGTGCCAGCAGTGATAAAGAGGGAGGGACTGAAGCTTTCTTT. As protein: CASSDKEGGTEAFF.

The chain is built from TRBV28 and TRBJ1-2; tentatively, D is TRBD1 (6 bases). The CDR3 runs to 12 residues. Germline V lookup: CDR1 MDHEN, CDR2 SYDVKM. V lost 3 bases, J lost 7 bases, and 9 bases lay in between. CDR3 in amino acids: CASSLEQGGYTF. In DNA, the CDR3 is TGTGCCAGCAGTTTGGAACAGGGTGGCTACACCTTC.

This chain uses TRBV11-2 with TRBJ1-4, with D perhaps matching TRBD1 (5 bases). This CDR3 spans 13 amino acids. In germline, CDR1 is SGHAT, CDR2 FQNNGV. V shed 6 bases and J shed 4 bases, with 9 bases lying between them. The CDR3 is CASRRGLNEKLFF. The CDR3 DNA reads TGTGCCAGCAGGCGGGGCCTTAATGAAAAACTGTTTTTT.

The chain links TRBV29-1 to TRBJ1-2; D remains ambiguous. Germline V CDR1 and CDR2: SQVTM, ANQGSEA. V gave up 0 bases and J gave up 4 bases, with 12 bases separating them. This CDR3 has 14 residues. The CDR3 spells CSVEDLRRSYGYTF. Here the CDR3 DNA reads TGCAGCGTTGAAGATCTCCGGCGGAGCTATGGCTACACCTTC.

The rearrangement links TRBV2 to TRBJ2-2; the match to TRBD1 covers 9 bases. J was trimmed by 6 bases and V by 5 bases; bases with no gene match: 7. The germline CDR1 and CDR2 sequences are SNHLY and FYNNEI. This CDR3 comprises 15 residues. The CDR3 DNA follows: TGTGCCAGCAGTCCCGGACAGGGGCGGGCCGGGGAGCTGTTTTTT. Protein: CASSPGQGRAGELFF. Drawing the rest from reference TRBV2 and TRBJ2-2, the complete variable domain is EPEVTQTPSHQVTQMGQEVILRCVPISNHLYFYWYRQILGQKVEFLVSFYNNEISEKSEIFDDQFSVERPDGSNFTLKIRSTKLEDSAMYFCASSPGQGRAGELFFGEGSRLTVL.

The rearrangement links TRBV2 to TRBJ1-1; a weak D match, TRBD1 (6 bases). Per germline, CDR1 SNHLY and CDR2 FYNNEI. Trimming stripped 7 bases from V and 1 base from J, with 13 bases between. CDR3 size: 14 residues. The DNA for the CDR3 is TGTGCCAGCACCCCGGGCAGGGGGAACACTGAAGCTTTCTTT. This encodes CASTPGRGNTEAFF.

The chain combines TRBV4-3 with TRBJ1-2, with 9 bases aligning to TRBD1. This CDR3 comprises 15 residues. Germline CDR1 reads LGHNA; CDR2 reads YSLEER. Unmatched junction bases numbered 7, after V lost 4 bases and J lost 4 bases. CDR3 loop: CASSRRTGEGYGYTF. For the CDR3, the DNA is TGCGCCAGCAGCCGACGGACAGGGGAAGGCTATGGCTACACCTTC.

This chain uses TRBV5-1 with TRBJ2-3, with 7 bases fitting TRBD2. The CDR3 runs 16 residues. J lost 4 bases, V lost 0 bases, and 8 bases had no gene match. The germline gives CDR1 SGHRS, CDR2 YFSETQ. The CDR3 loop reads CASSLGTSMLADTQYF. The CDR3 DNA follows: TGCGCCAGCAGCTTGGGGACTAGTATGTTGGCAGATACGCAGTATTTT.

This chain joins TRBV5-1 and TRBJ1-1, with D possibly TRBD1 on 5 matching bases. Germline V gene lookup returns CDR1 SGHRS and CDR2 YFSETQ. The CDR3 extends over 15 amino acids. Trimming pared 4 bases from V and 4 bases from J, leaving 17 bases between. This chain's CDR3 is CASSMQGTPSTEAFF. For the CDR3, the DNA is TGCGCCAGCAGCATGCAGGGTACCCCGAGCACTGAAGCTTTCTTT. Full variable domain (remainder filled in from reference TRBV5-1 and TRBJ1-1): KAGVTQTPRYLIKTRGQQVTLSCSPISGHRSVSWYQQTPGQGLQFLFEYFSETQRNKGNFPGRFSGRQFSNSRSEMNVSTLELGDSALYLCASSMQGTPSTEAFFGQGTRLTVV.

This chain connects TRBV29-1 to TRBJ1-2; D gene ambiguous. Germline V gene data show CDR1 as SQVTM and CDR2 as ANQGSEA. Trimming stripped 5 bases from V and 7 bases from J, with 14 bases between. This CDR3 has 12 amino acids. The CDR3 nucleotides are TGCAGCGTTCTGAGATCCCTAGGTGGCTACACCTTC. This encodes CSVLRSLGGYTF.

This clone was seen just once. V usage is TRBV19 and J usage is TRBJ1-1; the match to TRBD1 covers 7 bases. After removal of 8 bases from V and 0 bases from J, the junction contained 9 bases not matched to a gene. The V gene's germline CDR1 is LNHDA and CDR2 SQIVND (reference sequence). The CDR3 totals 15 residues. CDR3 loop: CASRPGTVMNTEAFF. In DNA form, the CDR3 reads TGTGCCAGTCGTCCCGGGACAGTTATGAACACTGAAGCTTTCTTT.

The chain links TRBV4-2 to TRBJ2-2, with 10 bases fitting TRBD2. The CDR3 extends over 18 amino acids. In germline, CDR1 is LGHNA, CDR2 YNFKEQ. V lost 0 bases, J lost 4 bases, and 8 bases stayed unmatched. In DNA, the CDR3 is TGTGCCAGCAGCCAAGAACCTAGCGGGAGCGTACCCACCGGGGAGCTGTTTTTT. Its protein product is CASSQEPSGSVPTGELFF.

The chain carries TRBV19 and TRBJ1-6, with TRBD1 matching 7 bases. From germline, CDR1 is LNHDA and CDR2 SQIVND (reference sequence). Trimming removed 5 bases from V and 7 bases from J; junction bases left unmatched: 5. This CDR3 region has 14 residues. The CDR3 DNA reads as TGTGCCAGTAGTTTCCGGACAGGCAATTCACCCCTCCACTTT. Encoded protein: CASSFRTGNSPLHF.

The genes are TRBV7-6 and TRBJ1-2; 7 bases map to TRBD1. CDR3 length: 16 residues. J was trimmed by 5 bases and V by 4 bases; bases with no gene match: 13. CDR1 is SGHVS and CDR2 is FNYEAQ in the germline V gene. The chain's CDR3 is CASSSSYGDSKYGYTF. DNA of the CDR3: TGTGCCAGCAGCTCGAGCTATGGGGACAGCAAATATGGCTACACCTTC.

V and J are TRBV27 and TRBJ2-7, with D hard to call. The CDR3 has 14 residues. Germline lookup yields CDR1 MNHEY and CDR2 SMNVEV (reference sequence). Trimming stripped 5 bases from V and 2 bases from J, with 13 bases between. CDR3 nucleotides: TGTGCCAGCAGTATGAGGCTAACCGCCTACGAGCAGTACTTC. Amino acid sequence: CASSMRLTAYEQYF.